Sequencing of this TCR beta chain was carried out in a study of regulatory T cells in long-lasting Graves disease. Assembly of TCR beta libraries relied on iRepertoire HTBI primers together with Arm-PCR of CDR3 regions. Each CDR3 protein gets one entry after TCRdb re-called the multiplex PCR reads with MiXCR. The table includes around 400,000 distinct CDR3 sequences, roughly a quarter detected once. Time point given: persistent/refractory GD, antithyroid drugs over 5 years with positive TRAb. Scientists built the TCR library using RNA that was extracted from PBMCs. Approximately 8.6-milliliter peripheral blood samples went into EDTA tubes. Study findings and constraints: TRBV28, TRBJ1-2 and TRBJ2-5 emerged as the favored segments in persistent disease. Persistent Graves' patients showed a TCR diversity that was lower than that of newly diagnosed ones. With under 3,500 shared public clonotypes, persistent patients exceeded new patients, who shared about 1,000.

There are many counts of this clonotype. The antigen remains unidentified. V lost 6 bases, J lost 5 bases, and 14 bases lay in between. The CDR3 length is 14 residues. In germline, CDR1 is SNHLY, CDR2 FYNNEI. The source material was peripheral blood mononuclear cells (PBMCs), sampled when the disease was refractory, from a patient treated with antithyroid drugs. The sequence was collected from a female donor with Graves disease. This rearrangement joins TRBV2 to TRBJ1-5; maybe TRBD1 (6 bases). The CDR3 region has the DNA TGTGCCAGCAGGCCCGGGGGGCGTTATCAGCCCCAGCATTTT. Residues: CASRPGGRYQPQHF.